Presented here are 22 T cell receptor beta chains from one specimen sequenced in a study of shared T cell receptors in the human thymus. Generated by immunoSEQ multiplex PCR, the TCRdb table keeps only in-frame clones and is missing some. The repertoire holds 700,000 or so clones, over 75% seen once, with about 0.011% in the top ten. The data also belong to a second study, concerning human thymus T cells.

The specimen was thymocytes. The receptors were gathered from a girl less than two years old with a congenital heart defect.

This chain connects TRBV2 to TRBJ2-7; 8 nucleotides align to TRBD1. From germline, CDR1 is SNHLY and CDR2 FYNNEI. The CDR3 is made up of 16 amino acids. Trimming removed 2 bases from V and 5 bases from J; junction bases left unmatched: 11. In DNA, the CDR3 is TGTGCCAGCAGTGAAAGACCCAGGGGGCATAAGAACGAGCAGTACTTC. Translated, it gives CASSERPRGHKNEQYF.

There are a few counts of this clone. This chain joins TRBV11-2 and TRBJ1-5, with D maybe TRBD1 (6 bases). Trimming removed 3 bases from V and 5 bases from J, with 14 bases in between. Germline V lookup: CDR1 SGHAT, CDR2 FQNNGV. The CDR3 runs 15 residues. CDR3 in DNA: TGTGCCAGCAGCTTTTCCCAGGGGCGGGATCAGCCCCAGCATTTT. This translates into CASSFSQGRDQPQHF. Full variable domain (rest looked up from reference TRBV11-2 and TRBJ1-5): EAGVAQSPRYKIIEKRQSVAFWCNPISGHATLYWYQQILGQGPKLLIQFQNNGVVDDSQLPKDRFSAERLKGVDSTLKIQPAKLEDSAVYLCASSFSQGRDQPQHFGDGTRLSIL.

V and J are TRBV6-5 and TRBJ2-2; 8 nucleotides line up with TRBD1. Germline V gene lookup returns CDR1 MNHEY and CDR2 SVGAGI. The CDR3 covers 14 residues. The ends lost 6 bases at V and 4 bases at J; junction bases unmatched: 4. The CDR3 DNA reads TGTGCCAGCAGACCAGGGGGCAGCACCGGGGAGCTGTTTTTT. Its translation is CASRPGGSTGELFF.

The chain links TRBV19 to TRBJ2-1, with unresolved D. This CDR3 spans 16 amino acids. Deletions cut 5 bases from V and 1 base from J, with 15 bases between. CDR1 is LNHDA, CDR2 SQIVND, per germline (reference sequence). CDR3 sequence reads: CASSLLGVRSYNEQFF. CDR3 coding DNA: TGTGCCAGTAGTCTCCTTGGTGTACGGTCCTACAATGAGCAGTTCTTC.

The V and J genes are TRBV28 and TRBJ1-5; D is unclear. Germline lookup yields CDR1 MDHEN and CDR2 SYDVKM. V lost 1 base, J lost 7 bases, and 23 bases lay in between. CDR3 length: 18 amino acids. The CDR3 DNA is TGTGCCAGCAGTTTATACCCATTCGGTTTACGAGAGAACCAGCCCCAGCATTTT. This gives the protein CASSLYPFGLRENQPQHF.

This clone was counted once. This chain joins TRBV6-6 and TRBJ2-2; D is possibly TRBD1 (6 bases). The CDR3 sequence is 15 residues long. The germline V gene encodes CDR1 MNHNY and CDR2 SVGAGI (reference sequence). With 3 bases removed from V and 3 bases from J, the gap between germline ends came to 11 bases. The CDR3 sequence: CASSYWQGHTGELFF. The CDR3 DNA reads as TGTGCCAGCAGTTATTGGCAGGGGCACACCGGGGAGCTGTTTTTT.

The rearrangement uses TRBV12-5 and TRBJ2-2, with 10 bases aligning to TRBD1. This CDR3 has 19 residues. Losses at the gene ends were 4 bases for V and 0 bases for J; bases not matched to a gene: 11. CDR1 is LGHNT, CDR2 FRNRAP, per germline. The DNA of the CDR3 is TGTGCTAGTGGTTCTCTCTCCCGAGGGACAGGGGCGAACACCGGGGAGCTGTTTTTT. The encoded protein is CASGSLSRGTGANTGELFF.

The chain carries TRBV5-6 and TRBJ2-4; 12 nucleotides match TRBD2. The trim removed 0 bases at V and 7 bases at J, leaving 5 bases unmatched. The germline gives CDR1 SGHDT, CDR2 YYEEEE. The CDR3 length is 16 residues. The CDR3 loop reads CASSLVPGLAGNIQYF. CDR3 sequence (DNA): TGTGCCAGCAGCTTGGTCCCCGGACTAGCGGGGAACATTCAGTACTTC.

This clone was recorded only once. The chain uses TRBV27 and TRBJ1-6, with 7 positions matching TRBD1. Per the germline V gene, CDR1 is MNHEY and CDR2 is SMNVEV (reference sequence). The CDR3 runs 14 residues. After removal of 3 bases from V and 11 bases from J, the junction contained 7 bases not matched to a gene. The CDR3 sequence is CASSLTGKGPPLHF. The CDR3 bases are TGTGCCAGCAGTTTGACAGGGAAGGGGCCACCCCTCCACTTT.

The genes are TRBV29-1 and TRBJ2-5; 7 bases fit TRBD1. Per germline, CDR1 SQVTM and CDR2 ANQGSEA. CDR3 length equals 15 residues. With 3 bases clipped from V and 4 bases from J, the junction kept 11 bases outside the gene matches. CDR3 DNA sequence: TGCAGCGTTGACCCCCCGCCAGGGACAGTAGAGACCCAGTACTTC. This translates into CSVDPPPGTVETQYF.

The chain links TRBV9 to TRBJ2-1, with 12 bases fitting TRBD2. This CDR3 has 16 amino acids. V lost 0 bases and J lost 6; bases outside the gene matches: 4. Per the germline V gene, CDR1 is SGDLS and CDR2 is YYNGEE. CDR3 sequence reads: CASSVGWTSGVNEQFF. Written as DNA, the CDR3 is TGTGCCAGCAGCGTAGGGTGGACTAGCGGGGTCAATGAGCAGTTCTTC.

This rearrangement joins TRBV15 to TRBJ2-4; D is unclear. Between the trimmed V and J ends, which lost 1 base and 8 bases, there was a span of 9 bases. Germline assignment: CDR1 LNHNV and CDR2 YYDKDF (reference sequence). This CDR3 is 13 amino acids long. DNA for the CDR3: TGTGCCACCAGCAGAGTGCAGTTGGACATTCAGTACTTC. Protein product: CATSRVQLDIQYF.

This rearrangement joins TRBV6-1 to TRBJ2-1; D gene ambiguous. CDR1 is MNHNS and CDR2 is SASEGT in the germline V gene. The V end was cut by 1 base, the J end by 10 bases, with 8 bases between. The CDR3 loop spans 12 amino acids. In DNA, the CDR3 is TGTGCCAGCAGTGAAGAGCGTCCGGAGCAGTTCTTC. Its translation is CASSEERPEQFF.

V gene TRBV14 combines with J gene TRBJ1-2; D remains unclear. In germline, CDR1 is SGHDN, CDR2 FVKESK. V was shortened by 1 base and J by 0 bases, with 15 bases between the two germline ends. The CDR3 spans 17 residues. CDR3 sequence (DNA): TGTGCCAGCAGCCAAGGAGCTATGGCAGGCTCTAACTATGGCTACACCTTC. Translating it yields CASSQGAMAGSNYGYTF.

This CDR3 is CASSFSGDSNGEQYF. Here the CDR3 DNA reads TGTGCCAGCAGCTTCTCTGGGGACAGTAACGGCGAGCAGTACTTC. The chain has TRBV7-9 and TRBJ2-7; 7 nucleotides match TRBD1. The CDR3 totals 15 residues. V was pared by 3 bases and J by 6 bases, with 11 bases of the junction left unmatched. Per germline, CDR1 SEHNR and CDR2 FQNEAQ (reference sequence).

The chain recombines TRBV19 with TRBJ1-1; TRBD1 aligns across 7 bases. The CDR3 sequence is 15 residues long. V lost 6 bases to trimming and J lost 1 base; unmatched junction nucleotides: 8. Germline lookup yields CDR1 LNHDA and CDR2 SQIVND (reference sequence). The CDR3 DNA reads TGTGCCAGTAGATTAGTCACAGGGGCGAACACTGAAGCTTTCTTT. Protein: CASRLVTGANTEAFF.

The chain recombines TRBV5-6 with TRBJ1-6; a weak D match, TRBD1 (6 bases). Trimming left V 4 bases short and J 17 bases short, with 25 bases between. CDR3 length: 15 residues. From germline, CDR1 is SGHDT and CDR2 YYEEEE. The chain's CDR3 is CASSRPVNRDYRIHF. The CDR3 coding sequence is TGTGCCAGCAGCCGACCAGTAAACAGGGATTACCGTATCCACTTT.

The rearrangement links TRBV7-3 to TRBJ2-2; 7 bases agree with TRBD1. The J segment lost 6 bases and the V segment lost 5 bases, leaving 21 bases of the junction unmatched. This CDR3 is 19 amino acids long. CDR1 and CDR2 (germline): SGHTA, FQGTGA. The DNA of the CDR3 is TGTGCCAGCAGCCCCACGACAGGGTTGAGCCCGGGCCTGTCCGGGGAGCTGTTTTTT. Translation: CASSPTTGLSPGLSGELFF. The entire variable domain, with the rest obtained from reference TRBV7-3 and TRBJ2-2, is as follows: GAGVSQTPSNKVTEKGKYVELRCDPISGHTALYWYRQSLGQGPEFLIYFQGTGAADDSGLPNDRFFAVRPEGSVSTLKIQRTERGDSAVYLCASSPTTGLSPGLSGELFFGEGSRLTVL.

The chain is built from TRBV10-3 and TRBJ1-2, with D unclear. Germline lookup yields CDR1 ENHRY and CDR2 SYGVKD. CDR3 length equals 14 residues. Trimming cost V 0 bases and J 8 bases, with 13 bases left between them. The DNA for the CDR3 is TGTGCCATCAGTGAGTCGACTCTGGGAGACGGCTACACCTTC. Translation: CAISESTLGDGYTF.

The CDR3 is CASSQGSGGVYNEQFF. DNA of the CDR3: TGCGCCAGCAGCCAGGGTAGCGGGGGGGTTTACAATGAGCAGTTCTTC. J is TRBJ2-1 and V is TRBV4-1; 11 bases fit TRBD2. Germline trimming cut 3 bases from V and 4 bases from J; bases unmatched to any gene: 5. The CDR3 has 16 amino acids. Germline V gene lookup returns CDR1 MGHRA and CDR2 YSYEKL.

This clone was observed once. The genes are TRBV27 and TRBJ2-7, with 7 bases lining up with TRBD1. This CDR3 spans 16 amino acids. With 4 bases clipped from V and 2 bases from J, the junction kept 11 bases outside the gene matches. Looked up from germline, CDR1 is MNHEY and CDR2 is SMNVEV (reference sequence). CDR3 in DNA: TGTGCCAGCAGTTCCCCTTTGACAGGGTGCCCCTACGAGCAGTACTTC. Encoded protein: CASSSPLTGCPYEQYF.

The V call is TRBV2, the J call TRBJ1-1; D uncertain. Germline V gives CDR1 SNHLY, CDR2 FYNNEI. The CDR3 runs to 13 residues. V was shortened by 6 bases and J by 1 base, with 9 bases between the two germline ends. The CDR3 region has the DNA TGTGCCAGCAGAGGACTGGGGAACACTGAAGCTTTCTTT. Translation gives CASRGLGNTEAFF. Filled out from reference TRBV2 and TRBJ1-1, the complete variable domain reads EPEVTQTPSHQVTQMGQEVILRCVPISNHLYFYWYRQILGQKVEFLVSFYNNEISEKSEIFDDQFSVERPDGSNFTLKIRSTKLEDSAMYFCASRGLGNTEAFFGQGTRLTVV.